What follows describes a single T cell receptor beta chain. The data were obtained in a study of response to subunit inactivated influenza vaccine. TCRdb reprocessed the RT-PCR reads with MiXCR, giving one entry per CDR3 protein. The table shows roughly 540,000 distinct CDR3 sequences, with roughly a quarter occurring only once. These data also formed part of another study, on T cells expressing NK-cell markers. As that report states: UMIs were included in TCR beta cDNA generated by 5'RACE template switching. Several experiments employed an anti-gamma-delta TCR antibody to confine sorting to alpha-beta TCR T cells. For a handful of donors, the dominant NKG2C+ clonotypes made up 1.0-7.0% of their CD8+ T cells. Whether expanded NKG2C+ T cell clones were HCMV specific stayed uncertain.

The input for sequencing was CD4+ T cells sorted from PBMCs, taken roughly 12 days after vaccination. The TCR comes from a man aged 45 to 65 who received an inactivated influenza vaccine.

The CDR3, as DNA: TGTGCCAGCAATTCAAGGGGTGGAATCACCGGGGAGCTGTTTTTT. The encoded protein is CASNSRGGITGELFF. J is TRBJ2-2 and V is TRBV6-5; D may be TRBD1 (5 bases). V was cut by 7 bases and J by 4 bases, with 16 bases left in between. The CDR3 contains 15 residues. Germline CDR1 MNHEY, CDR2 SVGAGI.